This T cell receptor beta chain was sequenced during a study of T cells in women clearing cervical HPV infection. The assay was immunoSEQ multiplex PCR, and TCRdb's table has in-frame clones only and misses some. The table for this sample gives some 20,000 clones. To note about this clone: Coverage ceases 3 residues before the CDR3 finishes, and the germline J gene fills in the end.

Germline-derived CDR1 and CDR2 are DFQATT and SNEGSKA (reference sequence). Trimming took 6 bases from V and 3 from J; bases not matched to a gene: 3. The CDR3 is 14 amino acids. The source of this sequence is a woman aged 18 to 75 with a cervical HPV16 infection that either progressed to CIN3+ or cleared (not recorded which). V gene TRBV20-1 combines with J gene TRBJ2-1, with TRBD2 identical over 12 bases. The sample was blood buffy coat. Here the CDR3 reads CSAETSGGYNEQFF. Partial CDR3 DNA: TGCAGTGCAGAGACTAGCGGGGGCTACAATGAG.